Presented here are 18 T cell receptor beta chains from one specimen sequenced in a study of blood T cells in healthy people across ages. Through a sample-barcoded 5' primer and a J-beta primer mix, a second PCR was run for about 6 to 11 cycles. TCRdb re-derived calls from the 5' RACE reads in MiXCR, one entry per CDR3 protein. This table has 1.5 million to 2 million distinct CDR3 sequences, roughly 43% appearing once. Input material: blood. The source is a human donor in good health.

J is TRBJ2-5 and V is TRBV7-2; TRBD1 or TRBD2 may be the D gene (5 bases each). The DNA end lines up better with TRBJ2-7; the J call may be wrong. This CDR3 has 15 residues. Per the germline V gene, CDR1 is SGHTA and CDR2 is FQGNSA. CDR3 nucleotide sequence: TGTGCCAGCAGCTTAGCGTGGGGACGAAACTCCGAGCAGTACTTC. Protein: CASSLAWGRNSEQYF.

In the case of this clonotype: At one of its ends the junction is not consistent with the germline gene, which may arise from a read error. The V and J genes are TRBV7-2 and TRBJ2-4; TRBD1 is a possible D gene (5 bases). The DNA end favors TRBJ2-7, so the J call may be wrong. The CDR3 has 15 amino acids. Germline V gene sequence: CDR1 SGHTA, CDR2 FQGNSA. The CDR3 is CAGSLAAGLAYEQYF. The CDR3 DNA reads TGTGCCGGCAGCTTAGCAGCAGGGTTAGCCTACGAGCAGTACTTC.

Concerning this clonotype: The junction does not match germline at one end; this may be a read error. V is TRBV3-1 and J is TRBJ1-2; perhaps TRBD1 as D (5 bases). The CDR3 has 14 amino acids. Germline V gene lookup returns CDR1 LGHDT and CDR2 YNNKEL (reference sequence). This CDR3 reads CASSQSPRDYGHTF. CDR3 DNA: TGTGCCAGCAGCCAATCACCTCGGGACTATGGCCACACCTTC. Full variable domain (outside the CDR3, taken from reference TRBV3-1 and TRBJ1-2): DTAVSQTPKYLVTQMGNDKSIKCEQNLGHDTMYWYKQDSKKFLKIMFSYNNKELIINETVPNRFSPKSPDKAHLNLHINSLELGDSAVYFCASSQSPRDYGHTFGSGTRLTVV.

In this sample, this clonotype turned up a few times. CDR3 amino acids: CASSLAWQGPLGANVLTF. Written as DNA, the CDR3 is TGTGCCAGCAGCTTAGCGTGGCAGGGACCGCTCGGGGCCAACGTCCTGACTTTC. This chain connects TRBV7-9 to TRBJ2-6; D could derive from TRBD1 or TRBD2 (5 bases each). The germline gives CDR1 SEHNR, CDR2 FQNEAQ (reference sequence). This CDR3 spans 18 amino acids. The V gene lost 0 bases and the J gene lost 4 bases, with 16 bases spanning the gap.

The chain couples TRBV10-3 to TRBJ2-3; 15 bases fit TRBD2. With 6 bases clipped from V and 7 bases from J, the junction kept 5 bases outside the gene matches. The length of the CDR3 is 15 residues. Germline values: CDR1 ENHRY, CDR2 SYGVKD. The CDR3: CAISPGTSGGNTQYF. In nucleotides, the CDR3 is TGTGCCATCAGCCCCGGGACTAGCGGGGGGAATACGCAGTATTTT.

The chain couples TRBV6-5 to TRBJ1-2, with a tentative D call TRBD1 (5 bases). The CDR3 consists of 15 residues. V was pared by 0 bases and J by 6 bases, with 14 bases between. Germline CDR1 and CDR2: MNHEY and SVGAGI. The DNA of the CDR3 is TGTGCCAGCAGTTACTCACCGGGGCCTGGCAATGGCTACACCTTC. Translating gives CASSYSPGPGNGYTF.

CDR3 sequence: CASSPRRDREGEQYF. The CDR3 DNA is TGTGCCAGCAGCCCTAGGAGAGACAGGGAAGGCGAGCAGTACTTC. This chain uses TRBV11-1 with TRBJ2-7; 7 nucleotides align to TRBD1. CDR3 size: 15 residues. CDR1 and CDR2 from the germline V gene are SGHAT and FQDESV (reference sequence). J was trimmed by 6 bases and V by 5 bases; bases with no gene match: 13. The full variable domain, completed using reference TRBV11-1 and TRBJ2-7, is EAEVAQSPRYKITEKSQAVAFWCDPISGHATLYWYRQILGQGPELLVQFQDESVVDDSQLPKDRFSAERLKGVDSTLKIQPAELGDSAMYLCASSPRRDREGEQYFGPGTRLTVT.

The chain links TRBV5-8 to TRBJ2-3; no firm D call. Germline V CDR1 and CDR2: SGHTS, YDEGEE. The CDR3 has 13 residues. Trimming stripped 1 base from V and 2 bases from J, with 5 bases between. In DNA form, the CDR3 reads TGTGCCAGCAGCTTGTGGAACACAGATACGCAGTATTTT. It specifies CASSLWNTDTQYF.

This clonotype was found a few times. The V gene is TRBV20-1, the J gene TRBJ1-2, with a tentative D call TRBD1 (6 bases). CDR1 is DFQATT and CDR2 is SNEGSKA in the germline V gene (reference sequence). The CDR3 has 17 amino acids. V dropped 6 bases and J dropped 0 bases, with 23 bases sitting between them. This CDR3 is CSAPHYQQGPPNYGYTF. CDR3 coding DNA: TGCAGTGCCCCCCACTACCAGCAGGGGCCGCCTAACTATGGCTACACCTTC.

The count of this clonotype is one. The chain uses TRBV28 and TRBJ1-2, with a tentative D call TRBD1 (5 bases). V dropped 6 bases and J dropped 4 bases, with 18 bases sitting between them. The V gene's germline CDR1 is MDHEN and CDR2 SYDVKM. This CDR3 contains 15 residues. In nucleotides, the CDR3 is TGTGCCAGCAGCCGACCGGGACCCACGGCCTATGGCTACACCTTC. Translating gives CASSRPGPTAYGYTF.

This clonotype was found a few times. The rearrangement uses TRBV20-1 and TRBJ1-5; D uncertain. Trimming cost V 0 bases and J 6 bases, with 21 bases left between them. Germline CDR1 reads DFQATT; CDR2 reads SNEGSKA (reference sequence). This CDR3 contains 17 residues. The CDR3 bases are TGCAGTGCTAGAGATTTTGCCCTGCGAGGCGTCGGTCAGCCCCAGCATTTT. It is translated as CSARDFALRGVGQPQHF.

This sequence joins TRBV2 and TRBJ2-4; tentatively, D is TRBD2 (6 bases). Trimming pared 3 bases from V and 4 bases from J, leaving 10 bases between. CDR1 SNHLY and CDR2 FYNNEI come from the germline V gene. This CDR3 has 14 amino acids. CDR3 coding DNA: TGTGCCAGCAGTGAGACGGAGGGTAAAAACATTCAGTACTTC. It is translated as CASSETEGKNIQYF.

This clonotype turned up a few times. The chain has TRBV5-1 and TRBJ2-4; possible D gene TRBD2, 5 bases. Between the trimmed V and J ends, which lost 1 base and 13 bases, there was a span of 15 bases. This CDR3 contains 13 residues. CDR1 and CDR2 from the germline V gene are SGHRS and YFSETQ. The CDR3 DNA reads as TGCGCCAGCAGCTTGCAAGGGAGATTGGGGCAGTACTTC. Translated: CASSLQGRLGQYF.

The chain combines TRBV18 with TRBJ2-7; 7 bases align to TRBD2. The CDR3 is made up of 15 amino acids. Germline V gene lookup returns CDR1 KGHSH and CDR2 LQKENI. J lost 3 bases, V lost 3 bases, and 8 bases had no gene match. The CDR3 is CASSPSWGGVYEQYF. CDR3 nucleotides: TGTGCCAGCTCACCCAGTTGGGGAGGGGTCTACGAGCAGTACTTC.

In its sample, this clonotype was seen many times. The chain links TRBV9 to TRBJ1-2; D is undetermined. V was cut by 0 bases and J by 0 bases, with 9 bases left in between. Germline values: CDR1 SGDLS, CDR2 YYNGEE. The CDR3 is 15 residues long. CDR3 sequence (DNA): TGTGCCAGCAGCGTAGCGGCGGGAGCTAACTATGGCTACACCTTC. It is translated as CASSVAAGANYGYTF.

This chain connects TRBV10-3 to TRBJ1-2; D is unresolved. This CDR3 spans 11 amino acids. CDR1 ENHRY and CDR2 SYGVKD come from the germline V gene. Trimming removed 8 bases at V and 5 bases at J, with 9 bases between. The CDR3 is CAIGRGYGYTF. The CDR3 region has the DNA TGTGCCATCGGGAGAGGATATGGCTACACCTTC.

This clonotype has a handful of counts. J is TRBJ2-5 and V is TRBV20-1; D might be TRBD1 or TRBD2, each matching 5 bases. The DNA end favors TRBJ2-7, so the J call may be wrong. Germline CDR1 reads DFQATT; CDR2 reads SNEGSKA (reference sequence). This CDR3 has 12 residues. The CDR3 sequence is CSARRGLYEQYF. In nucleotides, the CDR3 is TGCAGTGCTAGGAGGGGTCTCTACGAGCAGTACTTC.

The rearrangement uses TRBV4-3 and TRBJ1-2, with 8 positions matching TRBD1. Trimming at V came to 1 base and at J to 8 bases, leaving 6 bases not matched to a gene. The CDR3 spans 14 residues. The germline V gene has CDR1 LGHNA and CDR2 YSLEER. Here the CDR3 reads CASSQVGTGWGYTF. The CDR3 DNA reads as TGCGCCAGCAGCCAAGTAGGGACAGGATGGGGCTACACCTTC.